The rows below give T cell receptor beta chains drawn from one sample of a study of monozygotic twins with inflammatory bowel disease. TCRdb re-called the 5' RACE reads and catalogs CDR3 proteins one per entry, DNA excluded. The sample's table shows fewer than 550,000 distinct CDR3 sequences. Sequencing was done on a sample of blood. Source of these receptors: a human donor with ulcerative colitis or Crohn's disease, or a healthy co-twin of an affected twin (not recorded which). CDR3s include the opening cysteine and the closing phenylalanine or tryptophan.

TRBV14	TRBJ1-1	CASSLVDGYEAFF
TRBV6-2/TRBV6-3	TRBJ2-7	CASSYRPGWEQYF
TRBV5-1	TRBJ1-1	CASSLEADTEAFF
TRBV7-2	TRBJ2-1	CASSLGTTSVDEQFF
TRBV7-3	TRBJ2-2	CASSLTGTSNTGELFF
TRBV11-2	TRBJ2-5	CASSSPMGIETQYF
TRBV14	TRBJ1-3	CASSHGLRNTIYF
TRBV5-4	TRBJ2-5	CAGLAGGRRQETQYF
TRBV7-6	TRBJ2-1	CASSLVTSGSYNEQFF
TRBV11-2	TRBJ1-2	CASSLGGPDWFSKDGYTF
TRBV5-1	TRBJ1-6	CASSLEGESPLHF
TRBV10-3	TRBJ2-3	CAISEGDSTDTQYF
TRBV5-1	TRBJ2-3	CASSRGFTDTQYF
TRBV12-3/TRBV12-4	TRBJ2-7	CASSPGLAGGQYEQYF
TRBV11-1	TRBJ2-2	CASSLGVLAGITSGELFF
TRBV6-6	TRBJ1-3	CASSGGAGNTIYF
TRBV9	TRBJ1-1	CASSLSGDMSTEAFF
TRBV20-1	TRBJ2-7	CSALGDYEQYF
TRBV4-2	TRBJ2-7	CASRQMSGGNEQYF
TRBV10-3	TRBJ2-7	CAISPTGDEQYF
TRBV5-1	TRBJ2-5	CASSSGLAGSNRETQYF
TRBV19	TRBJ2-5	CASSNAGGSETQYF
TRBV11-2	TRBJ2-7	CASSLPTLLRDSRYEQYF
TRBV4-3	TRBJ1-1	CASSQDEDLGENTEAFF
TRBV7-3	TRBJ1-1	CASSPGDLNTEAFF
TRBV2	TRBJ1-5	CASSEGTNRGSQPQHF
TRBV30	TRBJ2-3	CAWNGGLRSRTDTQYF
TRBV19	TRBJ2-5	CASSMLAGGGETQYF
TRBV11-2	TRBJ2-2	CASSLKNTGELIF
TRBV7-2	TRBJ2-2	CASSLYSGTGELFF
TRBV11-3	TRBJ2-3	CASSLGPILPGLAGGRTDTQYF
TRBV5-4	TRBJ2-1	CASSSRASGGGDEQFF
TRBV6-5	TRBJ2-2	CASSYDVPANTGELFF
TRBV13	TRBJ1-6	CASSLAGREAYSPLHF
TRBV12-3/TRBV12-4	TRBJ2-2	CASRSDLMSAGELFF
TRBV4-2	TRBJ2-7	CASSQGEGPYEQYF
TRBV7-2	TRBJ2-7	CASSLARVSGAYEQYF
TRBV5-1	TRBJ1-3	CASSPEVGNTIYF
TRBV12-3/TRBV12-4	TRBJ2-1	CASSTPGLAPNEQFF
TRBV10-3	TRBJ1-2	CAISESERGGYGYTF